Following are 29 T cell receptor beta chains from one sample sequenced in a study of T cell changes during pregnancy in multiple sclerosis. Sequencing used immunoSEQ multiplex PCR; TCRdb keeps in-frame clones, though not all of them. There are some 50,000 clones in the sample; more than 85% occur only once, and 2.5% to 3% lies in the top ten. The material sequenced was CD8+ T cells from peripheral blood mononuclear cells, taken in the second trimester of pregnancy. The receptors here all came from a female donor with multiple sclerosis, enrolled in a pregnancy study.

This chain links TRBV2 with TRBJ2-4; possibly TRBD2 for D (5 bases). The CDR3 runs to 17 residues. V lost 1 base and J lost 0, with 13 bases in between. From germline, CDR1 is SNHLY and CDR2 FYNNEI. The CDR3 loop is CASSEELRVIAKNIQYF. The CDR3, as DNA: TGTGCCAGCAGTGAAGAGTTGAGGGTGATAGCCAAAAACATTCAGTACTTC.

The chain has TRBV6-6 and TRBJ2-7; 7 nucleotides match TRBD2. The germline gives CDR1 MNHNY, CDR2 SVGAGI (reference sequence). J was trimmed by 3 bases and V by 2 bases; bases with no gene match: 7. This CDR3 region has 15 residues. In nucleotides, the CDR3 is TGTGCCAGCAGTTACCCCCCCGGGGAGGGCTACGAGCAGTACTTC. It yields the protein CASSYPPGEGYEQYF.

The genes are TRBV5-1 and TRBJ2-1, with 12 bases aligning to TRBD2. Germline CDR1 SGHRS, CDR2 YFSETQ. Trimming cost V 4 bases and J 5 bases; bases outside gene matches: 7. The length of the CDR3 is 16 residues. DNA for the CDR3: TGCGCCAGCAGCCCCATGGCTAGCGGGGGGGACAATGAGCAGTTCTTC. Its protein product is CASSPMASGGDNEQFF.

The rearrangement links TRBV6-5 to TRBJ2-1, with no clear D. Trimming shortened V by 8 bases and J by 3 bases, and 8 bases separated the two germline ends. CDR3 length equals 12 residues. The V gene's germline CDR1 is MNHEY and CDR2 SVGAGI. This CDR3 reads CASRLDYNEQFF. Written as DNA, the CDR3 is TGTGCCAGCCGCTTAGACTACAATGAGCAGTTCTTC.

The chain uses TRBV27 and TRBJ1-2, with D perhaps matching TRBD1 (5 bases). The CDR3 has 15 amino acids. Deletions cut 4 bases from V and 1 base from J, with 13 bases between. The germline gives CDR1 MNHEY, CDR2 SMNVEV (reference sequence). The CDR3 loop is CASSSSPQGNYGYTF. The CDR3 nucleotides read TGTGCCAGCAGTTCCTCCCCCCAGGGTAACTATGGCTACACCTTC.

V and J are TRBV14 and TRBJ1-1; the D is unclear. The CDR3 sequence is 17 residues long. V lost 0 bases and J lost 0, with 14 bases in between. The germline V gene encodes CDR1 SGHDN and CDR2 FVKESK. The CDR3 protein is CASSQDPWATMNTEAFF. The CDR3 coding sequence is TGTGCCAGCAGCCAAGATCCCTGGGCAACGATGAACACTGAAGCTTTCTTT.

This chain uses TRBV27 with TRBJ2-3; 12 nucleotides align to TRBD1. Germline V lookup: CDR1 MNHEY, CDR2 SMNVEV (reference sequence). The J segment lost 2 bases and the V segment lost 4 bases, leaving 7 bases of the junction unmatched. This CDR3 spans 17 amino acids. The CDR3 nucleotides are TGTGCCAGCAGTTGGTCCGGGACAGGGGGCCCCACAGATACGCAGTATTTT. Residues: CASSWSGTGGPTDTQYF.

The chain employs TRBV6-4 and TRBJ2-1, with D tentatively TRBD2 (6 bases). V lost 3 bases to trimming and J lost 5 bases, with 8 bases between them. Germline V gives CDR1 MRHNA, CDR2 SNTAGT. The CDR3 covers 13 residues. The CDR3 DNA follows: TGTGCCAGCAGTGAGGGGGGAAACAATGAGCAGTTCTTC. This sequence encodes CASSEGGNNEQFF.

This rearrangement joins TRBV19 to TRBJ2-7; tentative D call: TRBD1 (5 bases). The V gene lost 3 bases and the J gene lost 5 bases, with 17 bases spanning the gap. The CDR3 has 15 residues. Germline-derived CDR1 and CDR2 are LNHDA and SQIVND (reference sequence). The CDR3 DNA follows: TGTGCCAGTAGTATGGCGGCAGGGATGTACGACGAGCAGTACTTC. It specifies CASSMAAGMYDEQYF.

CDR3: CASSLGRGAYEQYF. CDR3 bases: TGTGCCAGCAGCCTCGGCAGGGGGGCCTACGAGCAGTACTTC. The chain links TRBV4-2 to TRBJ2-7, with D possibly matching TRBD1 (7 bases). The CDR3 is 14 amino acids. Between the trimmed V and J ends, which lost 4 bases and 2 bases, there was a span of 12 bases. CDR1 LGHNA and CDR2 YNFKEQ come from the germline V gene.

The chain couples TRBV19 to TRBJ2-7, with a tentative D call TRBD2 (6 bases). Deletions cut 3 bases from V and 2 bases from J, with 14 bases between. CDR1 LNHDA and CDR2 SQIVND come from the germline V gene (reference sequence). The CDR3 consists of 15 residues. As DNA, the CDR3 is TGTGCCAGTAGTATTTCGGGCGGGGAGACCTACGAGCAGTACTTC. Its protein is CASSISGGETYEQYF.

This clone has just one count. The chain uses TRBV19 and TRBJ1-5, with D perhaps matching TRBD1 (5 bases). The germline V gene encodes CDR1 LNHDA and CDR2 SQIVND (reference sequence). With 5 bases removed from V and 2 bases from J, the gap between germline ends came to 22 bases. This CDR3 has 18 residues. Here the CDR3 DNA reads TGTGCCAGTAGTGGAATCCTCTACGGAGGGGTCCGCAATCAGCCCCAGCATTTT. This codes for CASSGILYGGVRNQPQHF. Using reference TRBV19 and TRBJ1-5 for the parts outside the CDR3, the full variable domain is DGGITQSPKYLFRKEGQNVTLSCEQNLNHDAMYWYRQDPGQGLRLIYYSQIVNDFQKGDIAEGYSVSREKKESFPLTVTSAQKNPTAFYLCASSGILYGGVRNQPQHFGDGTRLSIL.

This clone has just one count. CDR3 DNA sequence: TGTGCCAGCAGTTATGCGGGGGGGCAGGAGACCCAGTACTTC. The encoded protein is CASSYAGGQETQYF. The chain carries TRBV27 and TRBJ2-5, with 9 bases that match TRBD2. Germline V CDR1 and CDR2: MNHEY, SMNVEV (reference sequence). V lost 4 bases, J lost 5 bases, and 5 bases stayed unmatched. The CDR3 is made up of 14 amino acids.

This clone was seen at least ten times. The chain links TRBV14 to TRBJ1-6; 7 bases fit TRBD1. In germline, CDR1 is SGHDN, CDR2 FVKESK. The CDR3 has 17 amino acids. With 2 bases clipped from V and 2 bases from J, the junction kept 6 bases outside the gene matches. DNA for the CDR3: TGTGCCAGCAGCCAATATACAGGGGCGACCTATAATTCACCCCTCCACTTT. It codes for CASSQYTGATYNSPLHF.

This chain uses TRBV7-2 with TRBJ2-4, with D maybe TRBD1 (6 bases). Per germline, CDR1 SGHTA and CDR2 FQGNSA. V dropped 5 bases and J dropped 3 bases, with 17 bases sitting between them. This CDR3 region has 16 residues. The CDR3 loop reads CASSPGSADSKNIQYF. The CDR3 nucleotides read TGTGCCAGCAGCCCCGGTTCGGCGGACAGCAAAAACATTCAGTACTTC.

CDR3: CASSPRPGETQYF. CDR3 DNA: TGTGCCAGCAGCCCCCGGCCGGGAGAGACCCAGTACTTC. This chain joins TRBV4-2 and TRBJ2-5; D uncertain. The CDR3 has 13 amino acids. Trimming stripped 4 bases from V and 4 bases from J, with 10 bases between. Germline lookup yields CDR1 LGHNA and CDR2 YNFKEQ.

This clone has only one observation. The chain recombines TRBV19 with TRBJ2-1; TRBD2 matches 7 bases. From germline, CDR1 is LNHDA and CDR2 SQIVND (reference sequence). The CDR3 totals 14 residues. The J segment lost 1 base and the V segment lost 7 bases, leaving 4 bases of the junction unmatched. Written as DNA, the CDR3 is TGTGCCAGTAATTACGGGGGGTCCTACAATGAGCAGTTCTTC. It codes for CASNYGGSYNEQFF. The full variable domain, in which reference TRBV19 and TRBJ2-1 provide the parts outside the CDR3, is DGGITQSPKYLFRKEGQNVTLSCEQNLNHDAMYWYRQDPGQGLRLIYYSQIVNDFQKGDIAEGYSVSREKKESFPLTVTSAQKNPTAFYLCASNYGGSYNEQFFGPGTRLTVL.

The rearrangement uses TRBV4-1 and TRBJ2-1; 8 positions match TRBD2. The J segment lost 3 bases and the V segment lost 3 bases, leaving 7 bases of the junction unmatched. CDR3 length: 16 amino acids. The V gene's germline CDR1 is MGHRA and CDR2 YSYEKL. The CDR3: CASSQPGLVDYNEQFF. CDR3 in DNA: TGCGCCAGCAGCCAGCCGGGACTAGTAGACTACAATGAGCAGTTCTTC.

The rearrangement joins TRBV7-3 to TRBJ2-7; D is uncertain. V lost 3 bases and J 7 bases, leaving 7 bases between the germline ends. This CDR3 spans 11 amino acids. The germline gives CDR1 SGHTA, CDR2 FQGTGA. The CDR3 loop reads CASSFLSEQYF. The CDR3 DNA reads TGTGCCAGCAGCTTTTTATCGGAGCAGTACTTC. The whole variable domain, filled in from reference TRBV7-3 and TRBJ2-7, reads GAGVSQTPSNKVTEKGKYVELRCDPISGHTALYWYRQSLGQGPEFLIYFQGTGAADDSGLPNDRFFAVRPEGSVSTLKIQRTERGDSAVYLCASSFLSEQYFGPGTRLTVT.

A single count supports this clone. The chain recombines TRBV6-1 with TRBJ1-3; 8 bases agree with TRBD1. CDR3 length equals 18 residues. Germline assignment: CDR1 MNHNS and CDR2 SASEGT. J was trimmed by 0 bases and V by 3 bases; bases with no gene match: 10. This CDR3 is CASSEIYRGRTSGNTIYF. The DNA for the CDR3 is TGTGCCAGCAGTGAGATTTACAGGGGGAGGACCTCTGGAAACACCATATATTTT.

This clone was detected once. V and J are TRBV19 and TRBJ2-7, with 7 bases matching TRBD2. CDR1 and CDR2 from the germline V gene are LNHDA and SQIVND (reference sequence). V dropped 2 bases and J dropped 2; count of bases not matched to a gene: 6. There are 15 residues in the CDR3. The CDR3 nucleotides are TGTGCCAGTAGTATATCGAGTGGGGGGGCCTACGAGCAGTACTTC. Protein product: CASSISSGGAYEQYF.

The gene calls are TRBV4-3 and TRBJ1-2; 7 nucleotides line up with TRBD1. CDR3 size: 16 residues. V gave up 7 bases and J gave up 4 bases; unmatched junction bases: 15. Germline assignment: CDR1 LGHNA and CDR2 YSLEER. The CDR3 loop reads CASTPQGKGDGYGYTF. The DNA of the CDR3 is TGCGCCAGCACCCCACAGGGGAAGGGGGATGGCTATGGCTACACCTTC.

This sequence joins TRBV11-2 and TRBJ2-1; D possibly corresponds to TRBD1 (6 bases). The germline V gene encodes CDR1 SGHAT and CDR2 FQNNGV. V was pared by 7 bases and J by 8 bases, with 18 bases between. The CDR3 runs to 14 residues. The DNA for the CDR3 is TGTGCCAGCACCCTGGGGTGGGGGCTGGATGAGCAGTTCTTC. Protein sequence: CASTLGWGLDEQFF.

This clone was detected only once. The chain joins TRBV27 to TRBJ2-7; a possible D gene is TRBD1 (6 bases). The length of the CDR3 is 17 residues. Trimming shortened V by 2 bases and J by 2 bases, and 19 bases separated the two germline ends. Germline V CDR1 and CDR2: MNHEY, SMNVEV (reference sequence). In nucleotides, the CDR3 is TGTGCCAGCAGTTTAGGATCGACAGGTCTTACTACCTACGAGCAGTACTTC. Residues: CASSLGSTGLTTYEQYF.

The rearrangement joins TRBV6-1 to TRBJ1-1; no clear D. Deletions cut 7 bases from V and 4 bases from J, with 13 bases between. Germline-derived CDR1 and CDR2 are MNHNS and SASEGT. CDR3 length: 13 amino acids. The CDR3 DNA reads as TGTGCCAGCACCCGGCCGGGGAGCACTGAAGCTTTCTTT. Protein sequence: CASTRPGSTEAFF.

Sample share makes this clone medium-sized (0.01 to 0.1%). Other DNA sequences of this sample code for an identical CDR3. The chain employs TRBV5-6 and TRBJ1-2; 7 bases are shared with TRBD1. The CDR3 loop spans 13 amino acids. Losses at the gene ends were 4 bases for V and 2 bases for J; bases not matched to a gene: 2. CDR1 and CDR2 (germline): SGHDT, YYEEEE. The CDR3, as DNA: TGTGCCAGCAGCCAGGACAGGAACTATGGCTACACCTTC. It encodes CASSQDRNYGYTF.

The chain is built from TRBV5-8 and TRBJ1-6; TRBD1 agrees at 7 bases. CDR3 length equals 15 residues. V shed 0 bases, J shed 6 bases, and the junction held 3 bases outside the gene matches. Germline V gene lookup returns CDR1 SGHTS and CDR2 YDEGEE. The CDR3 region has the DNA TGTGCCAGCAGCTTGGAGGGGGCTAGTAATTCACCCCTCCACTTT. It yields the protein CASSLEGASNSPLHF.

The chain links TRBV7-2 to TRBJ2-3; unclear D gene. V lost 0 bases and J lost 6, with 10 bases in between. Germline V gene data show CDR1 as SGHTA and CDR2 as FQGNSA. CDR3 length: 14 residues. In DNA, the CDR3 is TGTGCCAGCAGCTTAGCGCCAAACACGGATACGCAGTATTTT. Residues: CASSLAPNTDTQYF.

This clone was counted a few times. The chain links TRBV9 to TRBJ1-6; 11 nucleotides match TRBD1. This CDR3 contains 14 residues. J gave up 10 bases and V 2 bases, and 2 bases lay outside the gene matches. CDR1 is SGDLS, CDR2 YYNGEE, per germline. The CDR3, as DNA: TGTGCCAGCAGCGTGGGGACAGGGGGATCACCCCTCCACTTT. Its protein is CASSVGTGGSPLHF.